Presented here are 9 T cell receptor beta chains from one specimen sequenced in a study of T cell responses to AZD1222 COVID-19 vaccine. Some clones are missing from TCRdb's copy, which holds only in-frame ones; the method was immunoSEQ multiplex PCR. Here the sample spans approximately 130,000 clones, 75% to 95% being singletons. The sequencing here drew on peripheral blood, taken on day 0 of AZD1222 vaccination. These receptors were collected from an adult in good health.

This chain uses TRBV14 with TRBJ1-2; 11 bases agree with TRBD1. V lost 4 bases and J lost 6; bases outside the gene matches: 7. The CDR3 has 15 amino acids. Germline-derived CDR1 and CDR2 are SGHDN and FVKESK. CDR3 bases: TGTGCCAGCAGCCTCCTCGGACAGGGGGCAGATGGCTACACCTTC. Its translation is CASSLLGQGADGYTF.

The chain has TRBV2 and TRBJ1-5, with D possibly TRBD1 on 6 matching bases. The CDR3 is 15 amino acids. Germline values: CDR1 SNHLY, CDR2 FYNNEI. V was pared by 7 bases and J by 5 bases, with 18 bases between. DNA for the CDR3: TGTGCCAGCACCCTCCTCGAAGGGGGTTATCAGCCCCAGCATTTT. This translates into CASTLLEGGYQPQHF.

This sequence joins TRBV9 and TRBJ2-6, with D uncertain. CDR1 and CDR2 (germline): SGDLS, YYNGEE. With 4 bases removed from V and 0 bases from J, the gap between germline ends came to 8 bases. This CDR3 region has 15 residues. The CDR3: CASSQGSSGANVLTF. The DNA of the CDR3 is TGTGCCAGCAGCCAAGGGTCCTCTGGGGCCAACGTCCTGACTTTC.

CDR3 region: CAIRGTTGNTIYF. CDR3 DNA: TGTGCCATCAGGGGGACAACTGGAAACACCATATATTTT. The rearrangement uses TRBV10-3 and TRBJ1-3; TRBD1 might be the D (6 bases). The length of the CDR3 is 13 residues. Per germline, CDR1 ENHRY and CDR2 SYGVKD. Between the trimmed V and J ends, which lost 6 bases and 2 bases, there was a span of 8 bases.

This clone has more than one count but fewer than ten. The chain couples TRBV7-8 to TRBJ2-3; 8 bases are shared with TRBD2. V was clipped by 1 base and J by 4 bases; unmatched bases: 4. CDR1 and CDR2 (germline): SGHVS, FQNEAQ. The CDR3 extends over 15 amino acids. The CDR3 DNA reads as TGTGCCAGCAGCTTAGACACTAGCGGATCAGATACGCAGTATTTT. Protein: CASSLDTSGSDTQYF.

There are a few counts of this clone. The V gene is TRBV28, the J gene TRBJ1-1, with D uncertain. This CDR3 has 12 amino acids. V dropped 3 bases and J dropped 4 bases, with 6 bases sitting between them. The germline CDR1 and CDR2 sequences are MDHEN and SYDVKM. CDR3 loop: CASSFGITEAFF. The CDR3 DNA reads TGTGCCAGCAGTTTTGGTATCACTGAAGCTTTCTTT. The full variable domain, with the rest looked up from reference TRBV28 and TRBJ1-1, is DVKVTQSSRYLVKRTGEKVFLECVQDMDHENMFWYRQDPGLGLRLIYFSYDVKMKEKGDIPEGYSVSREKKERFSLILESASTNQTSMYLCASSFGITEAFFGQGTRLTVV.

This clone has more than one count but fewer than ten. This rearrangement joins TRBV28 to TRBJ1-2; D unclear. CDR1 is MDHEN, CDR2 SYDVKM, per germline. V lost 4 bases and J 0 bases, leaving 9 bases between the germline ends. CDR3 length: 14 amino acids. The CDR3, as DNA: TGTGCCAGCAGTTCCTTCCCCTCTAACTATGGCTACACCTTC. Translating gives CASSSFPSNYGYTF.

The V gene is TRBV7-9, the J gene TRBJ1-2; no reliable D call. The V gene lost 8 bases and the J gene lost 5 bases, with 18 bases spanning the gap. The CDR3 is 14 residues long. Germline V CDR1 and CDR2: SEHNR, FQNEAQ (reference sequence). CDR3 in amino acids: CASGPSSQLYGYTF. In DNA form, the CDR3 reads TGTGCCAGCGGGCCAAGTTCACAGTTATATGGCTACACCTTC.

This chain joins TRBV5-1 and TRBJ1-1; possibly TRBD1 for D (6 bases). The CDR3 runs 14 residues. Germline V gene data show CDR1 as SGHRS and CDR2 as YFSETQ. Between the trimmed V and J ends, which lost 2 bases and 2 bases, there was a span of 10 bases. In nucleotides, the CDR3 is TGCGCCAGCAGCTTTTGGGGGCAAAACACTGAAGCTTTCTTT. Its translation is CASSFWGQNTEAFF.